A selection of T cell receptor beta chains follows, all from one sample in a study of CXCR3-negative and CXCR3-positive naive CD8 T cells. Following a re-call of the 5' RACE reads, TCRdb has one entry per CDR3 protein and lacks DNA. The sample includes around 80,000 distinct CDR3 sequences. The sequencing sample was made of naive CXCR3+ CD8+ T cells from blood. The receptors derive from a human donor in good health. Some clones in this sample may be carry-over from other donors' samples. The CDR3 runs from the conserved cysteine through the conserved F or W.

j_call v_call cdr3_aa
TRBJ2-2 TRBV12-3/TRBV12-4 CASSSGLAANTGELFF
TRBJ2-4 TRBV13 CATATPGLAGGRGNIQYF
TRBJ2-1 TRBV24-1 CTTSDPGGSSYNEQFF
TRBJ1-5 TRBV20-1 CSARDDDGGQPQHF
TRBJ2-7 TRBV15 CATSRPESYEQYF
TRBJ1-2 TRBV12-3/TRBV12-4 CASTPGQGNYGYTF
TRBJ2-5 TRBV6-6 CASSYLGGQETQYF
TRBJ2-7 TRBV28 CASSWSGAYEQYF
TRBJ2-7 TRBV4-2 CASSQEGVLVGEQYF
TRBJ2-3 TRBV5-6 CASSPFSTDTQYF